The 28 T cell receptor beta chains below were found in one sample sequenced in a study of blood T cell repertoires in COVID-19. Sequenced by immunoSEQ multiplex PCR; TCRdb stores in-frame clones only, minus some. This sample has almost 350,000 clones, with roughly 89% found just once. Material: peripheral blood. Every receptor here comes from a woman aged 60-70 years with COVID-19, enrolled during active disease.

The J gene is TRBJ1-6, the V gene TRBV3-1 (or the pseudogene TRBV3-2); 9 bases are shared with TRBD1. This CDR3 is 15 amino acids long. From germline, CDR1 is LGHDT and CDR2 YNNKEL (reference sequence). V was pared by 1 base and J by 9 bases, with 4 bases of the junction left unmatched. The CDR3 DNA reads TGTGCCAGCAGCCAAGTCACAGGGGGCCGTTCACCCCTCCACTTT. Amino acid sequence: CASSQVTGGRSPLHF.

This sequence joins TRBV9 and TRBJ2-7; D possibly corresponds to TRBD2 (6 bases). V was trimmed by 4 bases and J by 0 bases, leaving 14 bases between them. The CDR3 is 15 residues long. CDR1 and CDR2 from the germline V gene are SGDLS and YYNGEE. CDR3 sequence (DNA): TGTGCCAGCAGCCCCGGTGGCGGGGTCTCCTACGAGCAGTACTTC. Translating it yields CASSPGGGVSYEQYF. The variable domain in full, completed from reference TRBV9 and TRBJ2-7, reads DSGVTQTPKHLITATGQRVTLRCSPRSGDLSVYWYQQSLDQGLQFLIQYYNGEERAKGNILERFSAQQFPDLHSELNLSSLELGDSALYFCASSPGGGVSYEQYFGPGTRLTVT.

The J gene is TRBJ2-7, the V gene TRBV5-6; D unclear. The CDR3 totals 15 residues. Trimming took 4 bases from V and 2 from J, leaving 16 bases between them. Per the germline V gene, CDR1 is SGHDT and CDR2 is YYEEEE. The CDR3 bases are TGTGCCAGCAGCCAAAAGATCTATCCCCCCTACGAGCAGTACTTC. Residues: CASSQKIYPPYEQYF.

This chain uses TRBV6-5 with TRBJ2-3; 11 bases fit TRBD2. This CDR3 region has 14 residues. CDR1 is MNHEY and CDR2 is SVGAGI in the germline V gene. V lost 10 bases and J lost 0; bases outside the gene matches: 3. The CDR3 DNA is TGTGCCATCCGACTAGCGGGGAGCACAGATACGCAGTATTTT. The encoded protein is CAIRLAGSTDTQYF.

This clone came up once. The rearrangement uses TRBV5-1 and TRBJ1-4; D unclear. Trimming cost V 3 bases and J 7 bases, with 16 bases left between them. Germline assignment: CDR1 SGHRS and CDR2 YFSETQ. CDR3 length equals 15 residues. The CDR3 DNA follows: TGCGCCAGCAGCTCCGCCCTTGACCAGGCTGAAAAACTGTTTTTT. It encodes CASSSALDQAEKLFF.

The V gene is TRBV6-5, the J gene TRBJ2-7, with D maybe TRBD1 (6 bases). In germline, CDR1 is MNHEY, CDR2 SVGAGI. The CDR3 is made up of 14 amino acids. V lost 5 bases and J lost 3, with 14 bases in between. Here the CDR3 reads CASSPYREGYEQYF. The CDR3 nucleotides are TGTGCCAGCAGTCCCTACAGGGAAGGCTACGAGCAGTACTTC.

The V call is TRBV5-5, the J call TRBJ2-7; tentatively, D is TRBD2 (5 bases). Germline CDR1 reads SGHKS; CDR2 reads YYEKEE (reference sequence). The V and J ends lost 1 base and 7 bases respectively, with 15 bases between them. This CDR3 spans 14 amino acids. The CDR3 loop reads CASSLLQRRGEQYF. The CDR3, as DNA: TGTGCCAGCAGCTTGTTACAGCGTCGGGGTGAGCAGTACTTC.

The count of this clone is one. This chain's CDR3 is CASRDSNYGYTF. CDR3 sequence (DNA): TGTGCCAGTAGGGACAGTAACTATGGCTACACCTTC. This rearrangement joins TRBV19 to TRBJ1-2, with TRBD1 as a possible D gene (6 bases). The CDR3 consists of 12 residues. CDR1 LNHDA and CDR2 SQIVND come from the germline V gene (reference sequence). With 6 bases removed from V and 1 base from J, the gap between germline ends came to 6 bases.

The rearrangement uses TRBV3-1 (or the pseudogene TRBV3-2) and TRBJ1-3, with TRBD1 as a possible D gene (5 bases). The CDR3 loop spans 14 amino acids. Trimming cost V 3 bases and J 0 bases, with 6 bases left between them. CDR1 is LGHDT, CDR2 YNNKEL, per germline (reference sequence). CDR3: CASSQDTSGNTIYF. The CDR3 bases are TGTGCCAGCAGCCAGGACACCTCTGGAAACACCATATATTTT.

This rearrangement joins TRBV6-5 to TRBJ1-6, with no clear D. V was trimmed by 5 bases and J by 15 bases, leaving 17 bases between them. This CDR3 has 13 amino acids. Germline loops: CDR1 MNHEY, CDR2 SVGAGI. The CDR3 spells CASSHLSSGVLHF. As DNA, the CDR3 is TGTGCCAGCAGTCACCTCTCCTCAGGCGTCCTCCACTTT.

Written as DNA, the CDR3 is TGTGCCAGCAGTGAGCCAGCGTGGTCCCAGCATTTT. It specifies CASSEPAWSQHF. The V and J genes are TRBV6-1 and TRBJ1-5, with D hard to call. The V gene lost 3 bases and the J gene lost 11 bases, with 11 bases spanning the gap. Germline CDR1 MNHNS, CDR2 SASEGT. The CDR3 sequence is 12 residues long.

J is TRBJ2-1 and V is TRBV11-2; no firm D call. The germline V gene has CDR1 SGHAT and CDR2 FQNNGV. V dropped 5 bases and J dropped 8 bases, with 10 bases sitting between them. The CDR3 runs 12 residues. CDR3 DNA sequence: TGTGCCAGCAGCGCCCTCCAGGATGAGCAGTTCTTC. Its translation is CASSALQDEQFF.

This chain's CDR3 is CASSLDPYSNQPQHF. DNA for the CDR3: TGTGCCAGCAGCTTAGATCCTTATAGCAATCAGCCCCAGCATTTT. The chain combines TRBV7-9 with TRBJ1-5; D remains unclear. Germline-derived CDR1 and CDR2 are SEHNR and FQNEAQ (reference sequence). CDR3 length: 15 residues. The V end was cut by 1 base, the J end by 0 bases, with 7 bases between.

The DNA for the CDR3 is TGTGCCAGCACCTGGGAGGGGCAGAGTGAAAAACTGTTTTTT. It encodes CASTWEGQSEKLFF. The V gene is TRBV7-9, the J gene TRBJ1-4; D might be TRBD1 (5 bases). Trimming stripped 7 bases from V and 7 bases from J, with 16 bases between. Germline V gene data show CDR1 as SEHNR and CDR2 as FQNEAQ (reference sequence). There are 14 residues in the CDR3.

This rearrangement joins TRBV11-2 to TRBJ1-1; D is unresolved. The V gene lost 5 bases and the J gene lost 1 base, with 26 bases spanning the gap. The V gene's germline CDR1 is SGHAT and CDR2 FQNNGV. CDR3 length: 19 residues. CDR3 coding DNA: TGTGCCAGCAGCGCCTGGGGAGGGTTGGAGGGCAAATCGAACACTGAAGCTTTCTTT. Translated, it gives CASSAWGGLEGKSNTEAFF. Filled out from reference TRBV11-2 and TRBJ1-1, the complete variable domain reads EAGVAQSPRYKIIEKRQSVAFWCNPISGHATLYWYQQILGQGPKLLIQFQNNGVVDDSQLPKDRFSAERLKGVDSTLKIQPAKLEDSAVYLCASSAWGGLEGKSNTEAFFGQGTRLTVV.

The chain is built from TRBV7-8 and TRBJ1-6; maybe TRBD1 (6 bases). Germline CDR1 SGHVS, CDR2 FQNEAQ. V was cut by 5 bases and J by 9 bases, with 14 bases left in between. CDR3 length: 14 amino acids. The CDR3 loop is CASSPRTVGSPLHF. For the CDR3, the DNA is TGTGCCAGCAGCCCCCGGACAGTGGGTTCACCCCTCCACTTT.

This clone was detected only a few times. The V gene is TRBV28, the J gene TRBJ1-2, with D perhaps matching TRBD1 (5 bases). The length of the CDR3 is 14 residues. From germline, CDR1 is MDHEN and CDR2 SYDVKM. With 4 bases removed from V and 4 bases from J, the gap between germline ends came to 13 bases. CDR3 nucleotides: TGTGCCAGCAGTTCTGGGGCGCCTTTCTATGGCTACACCTTC. This translates into CASSSGAPFYGYTF.

The V gene is TRBV15, the J gene TRBJ2-1; 8 bases map to TRBD2. Germline V gene data show CDR1 as LNHNV and CDR2 as YYDKDF (reference sequence). CDR3 length equals 15 residues. Trimming at V came to 1 base and at J to 5 bases, leaving 4 bases not matched to a gene. CDR3 in amino acids: CATSRVAGGHNEQFF. The CDR3 coding sequence is TGTGCCACCAGCAGAGTTGCGGGGGGCCACAATGAGCAGTTCTTC.

The chain uses TRBV28 and TRBJ1-2; D perhaps matches TRBD1 (5 bases). Germline-derived CDR1 and CDR2 are MDHEN and SYDVKM. Deletions cut 8 bases from V and 8 bases from J, with 15 bases between. The CDR3 contains 12 residues. The CDR3 nucleotides are TGTGCCAGCTCGCTAGCGCAGGGAGGCTACACCTTC. Its translation: CASSLAQGGYTF.

The chain joins TRBV5-1 to TRBJ1-1; D possibly corresponds to TRBD1 (5 bases). Trimming shortened V by 0 bases and J by 1 base, and 10 bases separated the two germline ends. The length of the CDR3 is 15 residues. Per the germline V gene, CDR1 is SGHRS and CDR2 is YFSETQ. The CDR3 here is CASSLGLGRNTEAFF. In DNA form, the CDR3 reads TGCGCCAGCAGCTTGGGATTGGGGCGGAACACTGAAGCTTTCTTT.

The chain carries TRBV2 and TRBJ2-3; the match to TRBD1 covers 7 bases. CDR3 length equals 16 residues. The germline gives CDR1 SNHLY, CDR2 FYNNEI. J gave up 6 bases and V 1 base, and 10 bases lay outside the gene matches. The chain's CDR3 is CASSEGKGAAGDTQYF. The CDR3 coding sequence is TGTGCCAGCAGTGAAGGGAAGGGGGCCGCCGGGGATACGCAGTATTTT.

This clone has just a few counts. V is TRBV14 and J is TRBJ1-5, with a possible D match to TRBD1 (6 bases). V lost 4 bases, J lost 6 bases, and 13 bases lay in between. The germline V gene encodes CDR1 SGHDN and CDR2 FVKESK. The CDR3 has 14 residues. In nucleotides, the CDR3 is TGTGCCAGCAGCCCTACAGGGAAAACTCAGCCCCAGCATTTT. Its translation: CASSPTGKTQPQHF.

This chain joins TRBV25-1 and TRBJ2-3, with unresolved D. The V gene's germline CDR1 is MGHDK and CDR2 SYGVNS. The CDR3 loop spans 14 amino acids. Trimming took 3 bases from V and 4 from J, leaving 11 bases between them. In DNA form, the CDR3 reads TGTGCCAGCAGTGATAGTCTAAGTGCAGATACGCAGTATTTT. This encodes CASSDSLSADTQYF.

V gene TRBV5-6 combines with J gene TRBJ1-5; a possible D gene is TRBD1 (6 bases). CDR1 SGHDT and CDR2 YYEEEE come from the germline V gene. V was clipped by 1 base and J by 2 bases, with 10 bases between them. The CDR3 runs to 15 residues. The CDR3 DNA sequence: TGTGCCAGCAGCTTGAGGGGGATCCGCAATCAGCCCCAGCATTTT. Protein product: CASSLRGIRNQPQHF.

The chain combines TRBV5-1 with TRBJ1-4; perhaps TRBD1 as D (6 bases). V was trimmed by 4 bases and J by 4 bases, leaving 11 bases between them. CDR3 length: 14 residues. Germline-derived CDR1 and CDR2 are SGHRS and YFSETQ. CDR3 nucleotides: TGCGCCAGCAGCGCGGACAGCCATAATGAAAAACTGTTTTTT. This gives the protein CASSADSHNEKLFF.

The V gene is TRBV19, the J gene TRBJ2-7; 14 bases map to TRBD2. V was pared by 4 bases and J by 3 bases, with 2 bases of the junction left unmatched. CDR1 is LNHDA, CDR2 SQIVND, per germline (reference sequence). CDR3 length equals 15 residues. Here the CDR3 reads CASSRGLAGDYEQYF. The CDR3 nucleotides read TGTGCCAGTAGTAGGGGACTAGCGGGGGACTACGAGCAGTACTTC.

The chain is built from TRBV5-1 and TRBJ2-1, with 7 bases aligning to TRBD1. The CDR3 runs 14 residues. With 2 bases clipped from V and 9 bases from J, the junction kept 8 bases outside the gene matches. From germline, CDR1 is SGHRS and CDR2 YFSETQ. The CDR3 coding sequence is TGCGCCAGCAGCTTTACCGGGACAGTTGGTGAGCAGTTCTTC. It is translated as CASSFTGTVGEQFF. The complete variable domain, with remaining parts taken from reference TRBV5-1 and TRBJ2-1, reads KAGVTQTPRYLIKTRGQQVTLSCSPISGHRSVSWYQQTPGQGLQFLFEYFSETQRNKGNFPGRFSGRQFSNSRSEMNVSTLELGDSALYLCASSFTGTVGEQFFGPGTRLTVL.

The rearrangement uses TRBV4-1 and TRBJ1-6, with D unresolved. This CDR3 has 14 amino acids. V lost 1 base and J lost 7, with 8 bases in between. CDR1 is MGHRA and CDR2 is YSYEKL in the germline V gene. CDR3 region: CASSQGRVNSPLHF. CDR3 DNA sequence: TGCGCCAGCAGCCAAGGCCGAGTAAATTCACCCCTCCACTTT.